The subject of this entry is one TCR beta chain. This sample is drawn from a study of blood T cell repertoires in COVID-19. The V gene's germline CDR1 is MNHNS and CDR2 SASEGT. The CDR3 totals 15 residues. The V gene lost 5 bases and the J gene lost 4 bases, with 17 bases spanning the gap. Original processing methods: Estimates of nucleated cell counts were drawn from the amplification of reference gene primers. Using immunoSEQ multiplex PCR, the repertoire was profiled, and TCRdb retains in-frame clones only, with some absent. V, J and clone size reflect that table, while D and trimming were determined from the DNA. The sample records approximately 170,000 clones, approximately 85% being singletons.

The receptor was isolated from a man at least 80 years old with COVID-19, enrolled during active disease. The genes are TRBV6-1 and TRBJ1-2; tentatively, D is TRBD1 (5 bases). Sample: peripheral blood. The CDR3 coding sequence is TGTGCCAGCAGTTCCGACCGGGACTTGGGCTATGGCTACACCTTC. The encoded protein is CASSSDRDLGYGYTF.